The TCR beta chain described here comes from a study of blood T cell repertoires in COVID-19. Study overall: The cDNA or gDNA used as material had been derived from T cells, B-cell-depleted T cells, or PBMCs.

The method was immunoSEQ multiplex PCR; TCRdb's version includes in-frame clones alone and lacks a portion of them. The table includes approximately 150,000 clones, 84% detected once. The germline V and J ends were trimmed by 5 bases and 8 bases, with 22 bases remaining between them. There are 17 residues in the CDR3. Germline CDR1 and CDR2: MNHEY and SVGEGT. The clonotype comes from a man between 65 and 80 years old with acute or convalescent COVID-19. The chain is built from TRBV6-2 or TRBV6-3 and TRBJ1-6; TRBD1 is a possible D gene (6 bases). The sequenced material came from peripheral blood. CDR3 region: CASSTPLGQSQDSPLHF. CDR3 nucleotide sequence: TGTGCCAGCAGTACGCCCCTCGGACAGTCTCAAGATTCACCCCTCCACTTT.